This TCR beta chain was sequenced for a study of beta chain features in type 1 diabetes. Overall study context: Regarding age, gender and cell yields, patients proved similar to healthy donors. The study, taken as a whole, reports: Lower insertion and higher deletion counts appeared at VDJ junctions in type 1 diabetes patients. Across all four CD4+ subsets, people with type 1 diabetes showed modestly shorter TCRB CDR3s.

The ends lost 7 bases at V and 0 bases at J; junction bases unmatched: 5. CDR1 is MNHEY and CDR2 is SVGAGI in the germline V gene. The CDR3 extends over 15 amino acids. As to this clone: The antigen is undetermined.

Sequenced material consisted of expressed TCRB transcripts (all of the isolated RNA was reverse transcribed). Approximately 3.7 million reads per sample on average were obtained from naive, central memory and regulatory T cell samples. The assay was immunoSEQ multiplex PCR, and TCRdb's table has in-frame clones only and misses some. The table includes approximately 600,000 clones, over 10% detected once. The rearrangement joins TRBV6-5 to TRBJ1-2, with 10 bases fitting TRBD1. The sequence came from a man aged 25 to 45 with type 1 diabetes. Sequenced: naive CD4+ T cells from blood. The DNA for the CDR3 is TGTGCCAGCACCCCCGGGACAGGGGCTAACTATGGCTACACCTTC. Protein: CASTPGTGANYGYTF.